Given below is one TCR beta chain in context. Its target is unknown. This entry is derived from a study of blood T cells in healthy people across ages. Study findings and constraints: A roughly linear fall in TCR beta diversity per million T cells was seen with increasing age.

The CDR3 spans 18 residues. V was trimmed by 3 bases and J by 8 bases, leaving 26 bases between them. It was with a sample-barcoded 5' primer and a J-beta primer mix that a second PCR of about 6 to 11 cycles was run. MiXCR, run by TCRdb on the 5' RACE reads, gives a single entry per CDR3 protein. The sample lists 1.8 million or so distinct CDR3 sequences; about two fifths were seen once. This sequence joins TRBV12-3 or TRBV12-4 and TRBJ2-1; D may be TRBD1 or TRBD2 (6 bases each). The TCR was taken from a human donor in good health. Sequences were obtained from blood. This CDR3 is CASSFIPHPKPGEDEQFF. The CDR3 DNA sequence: TGTGCCAGCAGTTTTATCCCACACCCAAAACCAGGGGAGGATGAGCAGTTCTTC.